This TCR beta chain derives from a study of blood T cell repertoires in COVID-19 (dated by TCRdb to between 2020 and 2021). Concerning the study at large: Collaborator samples came from the United States, Italy and Spain and covered acute and convalescent phases of COVID-19. The dataset comprised deeply sampled blood TCRbeta repertoires from subjects exposed to, actively infected with, or recovered from COVID-19. HLA class I and class II types, where available, came from metadata supplied by the sample provider rather than from assay-based typing. The sample metadata nearly always contained a de-identified subject ID, COVID-19 status, age in years and sex. The prospective study material was composed of cDNA or gDNA derived from T cells, B-cell-depleted T cells, or PBMCs. The repertoires were released in a freely available public database intended as a resource for research on the immune response to SARS-CoV-2. The samples were drawn from the first 160 participants of the ongoing ImmuneRACE study and from 1,254 subjects provided by 6 global collaborators. Findings and caveats that apply to the study as a whole: The quantity of clinical and demographic metadata differed by source and by participant and was supplied without curation.

TCRbeta CDR3 regions were amplified from genomic DNA by means of the immunoSEQ Assay, a bias-controlled multiplex PCR. In the authors' own workflow: Within the assay, amplification of reference gene primers was used to estimate how many nucleated cells each sample contained. To quantify the absolute abundance of each unique TCRbeta CDR3 rearrangement, sequence reads were collapsed and filtered. For each sample, productive Simpson clonality was calculated as the square root of Simpson's diversity index across productive rearrangements. TCRdb retrieved this table from immuneACCESS and kept in-frame rearrangements only. Not all clones are present; in checked studies, unresolved V genes account for under half, and no reason is known for the remainder. V and J calls and clone size are given by that table; D and trimming were obtained from the DNA. For this sample the table gives about 250,000 clones, of which almost 90% were detected only once. Of the sample, roughly 1.4% is held by the ten largest clones.

The collaborating institutions used their own protocols to collect whole blood in K2EDTA tubes. For TCRbeta analysis, collaborators shipped samples in one of three forms: frozen whole blood, isolated PBMCs, or DNA extracted from either of those sample types. Concerning this clone: Its antigen is not yet known. Base qualities were left out, and no much larger clone turns up one base away.

CDR1 SGHNT and CDR2 YYREEE were looked up in the germline V gene (reference sequence). The V and J ends are trimmed by 5 bases and 2 bases, leaving 11 bases between them. The CDR3 sequence holds 14 residues, the cysteine and phenylalanine included. Only the CDR3 part of the read is kept: 42 bases, read in frame from the first base. The V and J genes are TRBV5-4 and TRBJ1-3; D gene: possibly TRBD1, on 6 matching bases. The sample was peripheral blood. This clonotype originated in an elderly man with acute or convalescent COVID-19. The CDR3 sequence is CASRTGLTGNTIYF. At the DNA level, the sequence is TGTGCCAGCAGGACAGGTCTTACTGGAAACACCATATATTTT.